The 16 T cell receptor beta chains below all came from one sample that was sequenced in a study of T-cell reconstitution after alpha-beta-depleted transplantation in children. Unique molecular identifiers featured in how the TCRbeta library was prepared. TCRdb re-called the PCR reads through MiXCR, storing one row per CDR3 protein. The sample holds about 640,000 distinct CDR3 sequences, 15% to 20% seen once. The sequenced sample was PBMCs from the stem cell graft donor, obtained from the stem cell graft. The origin of the receptors is a human donor who donated a stem cell graft to a child with acute myeloid leukemia.

In this sample, this clonotype turned up a few times. V is TRBV12-3 or TRBV12-4 and J is TRBJ2-5; no clear D gene. The V end was cut by 1 base, the J end by 5 bases, with 14 bases between. This CDR3 has 15 residues. CDR3 in DNA: TGTGCCAGCAGTTTAGATTTCAGTTTCGGGGAGACCCAGTACTTC. It specifies CASSLDFSFGETQYF.

At least ten counts were recorded for this clonotype. This chain uses TRBV12-3 or TRBV12-4 with TRBJ1-2; no reliable D call. The CDR3 is 12 residues long. Trimming left V 10 bases short and J 10 bases short, with 19 bases between. In DNA, the CDR3 is TGTGCCACTATGGCCTCCAGAGCTCACTACACCTTC. Residues: CATMASRAHYTF.

The J gene is TRBJ2-5, the V gene TRBV16, with TRBD2 matching 7 bases. CDR1 KGHSY and CDR2 FQNENV come from the germline V gene. V dropped 0 bases and J dropped 7; count of bases not matched to a gene: 8. The CDR3 extends over 15 amino acids. CDR3 protein: CASSQSLTSDGTQYF. In DNA, the CDR3 is TGTGCCAGCAGCCAATCCTTAACTAGCGATGGGACCCAGTACTTC.

This clonotype was found many times. The chain links TRBV29-1 to TRBJ2-5; 13 bases fit TRBD2. Germline CDR1 SQVTM, CDR2 ANQGSEA. The CDR3 is 13 residues long. V gave up 7 bases and J gave up 3 bases; unmatched junction bases: 2. The chain's CDR3 is CSAGTSGEETQYF. CDR3 nucleotides: TGCAGCGCCGGGACTAGCGGGGAAGAGACCCAGTACTTC.

The table lists this clonotype with many counts. The chain has TRBV20-1 and TRBJ2-5, with D possibly being TRBD1 (6 bases). This CDR3 comprises 14 residues. Germline CDR1 DFQATT, CDR2 SNEGSKA (reference sequence). Trimming left V 4 bases short and J 7 bases short, with 19 bases between. The CDR3 loop is CSATSSAGAPTQYF. The DNA for the CDR3 is TGCAGTGCTACTTCGTCGGCAGGGGCGCCGACCCAGTACTTC.

This clonotype was picked up a small number of times. The V gene is TRBV4-1, the J gene TRBJ2-7; D unclear. Trimming pared 0 bases from V and 3 bases from J, leaving 12 bases between. The germline CDR1 and CDR2 sequences are MGHRA and YSYEKL. The CDR3 loop spans 15 amino acids. The DNA of the CDR3 is TGCGCCAGCAGCCAAGATTCAGCGTTCAACTACGAGCAGTACTTC. This translates into CASSQDSAFNYEQYF.

This chain joins TRBV20-1 and TRBJ1-4; a weak D match, TRBD1 (6 bases). V was trimmed by 3 bases and J by 5 bases, leaving 13 bases between them. The CDR3 consists of 14 residues. Germline values: CDR1 DFQATT, CDR2 SNEGSKA (reference sequence). This CDR3 is CSASTRGRNEKLFF. In nucleotides, the CDR3 is TGCAGTGCTAGTACCCGGGGGCGGAATGAAAAACTGTTTTTT.

This clonotype was counted ten times or more. This chain joins TRBV5-1 and TRBJ2-7, with D tentatively TRBD1 (6 bases). The CDR3 runs to 16 residues. V shed 0 bases and J shed 2 bases, with 15 bases lying between them. The germline V gene encodes CDR1 SGHRS and CDR2 YFSETQ. The CDR3 bases are TGCGCCAGCAGCTTGGTGGGGAACAGGGCGACCTACGAGCAGTACGTC. Encoded protein: CASSLVGNRATYEQYV.

The table lists this clonotype with a few counts. The chain joins TRBV4-3 to TRBJ2-3; 9 nucleotides agree with TRBD1. Trimming cost V 9 bases and J 6 bases; bases outside gene matches: 10. The germline V gene encodes CDR1 LGHNA and CDR2 YSLEER. The length of the CDR3 is 14 residues. The CDR3 DNA sequence: TGCGCCAGTGGACAGGGGAGGAATAGGGATACGCAGTATTTT. Its translation: CASGQGRNRDTQYF.

Ten or more counts support this clonotype. The chain employs TRBV20-1 and TRBJ2-1; D possibly corresponds to TRBD2 (6 bases). V was cut by 1 base and J by 9 bases, with 13 bases left in between. The CDR3 covers 13 residues. Germline loops: CDR1 DFQATT, CDR2 SNEGSKA (reference sequence). The CDR3 region is CSARASGEVEQFF. CDR3 in DNA: TGCAGTGCTAGAGCGTCCGGGGAGGTTGAGCAGTTCTTC.

V is TRBV7-2 and J is TRBJ2-1; the D is unclear. V lost 3 bases, J lost 1 base, and 7 bases lay in between. Germline CDR1 SGHTA, CDR2 FQGNSA. The CDR3 has 14 amino acids. The CDR3 here is CASSFGRSYNEQFF. As DNA, the CDR3 is TGTGCCAGCAGCTTCGGTAGATCCTACAATGAGCAGTTCTTC. Based on the CDR3 plus reference TRBV7-2 and TRBJ2-1, the full variable domain is GAGVSQSPSNKVTEKGKDVELRCDPISGHTALYWYRQSLGQGLEFLIYFQGNSAPDKSGLPSDRFSAERTGGSVSTLTIQRTQQEDSAVYLCASSFGRSYNEQFFGPGTRLTVL.

The gene calls are TRBV27 and TRBJ1-1; a weak D match, TRBD1 (5 bases). There are 12 residues in the CDR3. Trimming took off 2 bases at V and 10 bases at J, with 11 bases between the two ends. CDR1 MNHEY and CDR2 SMNVEV come from the germline V gene (reference sequence). CDR3 loop: CASSLVGDVAFF. DNA for the CDR3: TGTGCCAGCAGTTTAGTAGGGGACGTAGCTTTCTTT.

The sample holds a few counts of this clonotype. The genes are TRBV7-3 and TRBJ2-2; TRBD2 might be the D (6 bases). The CDR3 is 16 amino acids. The germline V gene has CDR1 SGHTA and CDR2 FQGTGA. Trimming removed 4 bases from V and 4 bases from J, with 16 bases in between. The CDR3 spells CASSSQMGGSTGELFF. The CDR3 DNA follows: TGTGCCAGCAGCTCACAAATGGGGGGAAGCACCGGGGAGCTGTTTTTT.

This clonotype appeared many times. The chain combines TRBV24-1 with TRBJ1-5; the D gene is possibly TRBD1 (6 bases). CDR1 and CDR2 from the germline V gene are KGHDR and SFDVKD. The CDR3 consists of 14 residues. V was cut by 5 bases and J by 4 bases, with 11 bases left in between. CDR3 in DNA: TGTGCCACCAGTGGTCCCAGGGGAAATCAGCCCCAGCATTTT. This translates into CATSGPRGNQPQHF.

This chain connects TRBV28 to TRBJ2-3, with a possible D match to TRBD2 (5 bases). Looked up from germline, CDR1 is MDHEN and CDR2 is SYDVKM. The CDR3 runs 17 residues. Trimming pared 2 bases from V and 2 bases from J, leaving 17 bases between. CDR3 region: CASSLPFDSGNTDTQYF. The CDR3 DNA reads TGTGCCAGCAGTTTACCGTTCGATTCGGGGAACACAGATACGCAGTATTTT. Together with reference TRBV28 and TRBJ2-3, the CDR3 gives the full variable domain: DVKVTQSSRYLVKRTGEKVFLECVQDMDHENMFWYRQDPGLGLRLIYFSYDVKMKEKGDIPEGYSVSREKKERFSLILESASTNQTSMYLCASSLPFDSGNTDTQYFGPGTRLTVL.

In this sample, this clonotype turned up a few times. The chain employs TRBV28 and TRBJ1-1; maybe TRBD1 (6 bases). V shed 5 bases and J shed 6 bases, with 16 bases lying between them. Germline values: CDR1 MDHEN, CDR2 SYDVKM. The CDR3 covers 14 residues. The DNA of the CDR3 is TGTGCCAGCAGTCAAACAGGGAGAATTGCTGAAGCTTTCTTT. Amino acid sequence: CASSQTGRIAEAFF. Full variable domain (missing parts from reference TRBV28 and TRBJ1-1): DVKVTQSSRYLVKRTGEKVFLECVQDMDHENMFWYRQDPGLGLRLIYFSYDVKMKEKGDIPEGYSVSREKKERFSLILESASTNQTSMYLCASSQTGRIAEAFFGQGTRLTVV.